This TCR beta chain was sequenced for a study of cytomegalovirus exposure and HLA in healthy donors. Study summary: In a previous analysis, around 110 million unique TCR beta sequences were found from some 180 million T cells. Study outcomes and limitations: Follow-up analysis found HLA locus-dependent TCR association rates, highest for DRB1 and lowest for HLA-C. Upon later analysis, HLA-associated TCR beta chains proved more clonally expanded than other, equally common chains.

The primer mix had 60 Vbeta and 13 Jbeta primers. This table comes from immunoSEQ multiplex PCR, and its TCRdb copy is limited to in-frame clones, with some not included. The sample holds roughly 150,000 clones, approximately 80% seen once. Trimming pared 5 bases from V and 8 bases from J, leaving 9 bases between. Germline loops: CDR1 MDHEN, CDR2 SYDVKM. The CDR3 has 11 amino acids. As to this clone: No antigen is known for it.

The sample comprised PBMCs. The origin of this receptor is a woman aged 40 to 50 in good health and CMV-seronegative. This rearrangement joins TRBV28 to TRBJ1-1; D unclear. DNA of the CDR3: TGTGCCAGCAGTCCTTCGGGGGAAGCTTTCTTT. It yields the protein CASSPSGEAFF.